This T cell receptor (beta chain) was recovered during a study of cytomegalovirus exposure and HLA in healthy donors. In the study overall: HLA-typed donors were the source of about 85 million unique TCRs, which an early data release held. Findings of the study overall: For presence/absence analyses, sequencing depth was assumed to be roughly uniform across donors. 87-base-pair reads could not separate some V segments, including TRBV6-2 and TRBV6-3. In an earlier analysis, in some 500 donors, most V segments appeared productive either ~90% or ~30% of the time.

As concerns this clone: What it binds is unknown.

In germline, CDR1 is MNHEY, CDR2 SMNVEV (reference sequence). CDR3 length equals 15 residues. The V gene end was trimmed by 6 bases and the J gene end by 7 bases; junction bases not matched to a gene: 5. A multiplex PCR was run with 60 Vbeta primers and 13 Jbeta primers. The table came from immunoSEQ multiplex PCR; TCRdb's copy has only in-frame clones and leaves some out. This table holds 85,000 to 130,000 clones, more than 65% found once. The source is a woman between 45 and 60 years old in good health and CMV-seropositive. The sequenced sample consisted of PBMCs. The J gene is TRBJ2-2, the V gene TRBV27, with TRBD2 matching over 13 bases. The CDR3 DNA reads as TGTGCCAGCAGGATACTAGCGGGGGGGCTCGGGGAGCTGTTTTTT. Its translation is CASRILAGGLGELFF.